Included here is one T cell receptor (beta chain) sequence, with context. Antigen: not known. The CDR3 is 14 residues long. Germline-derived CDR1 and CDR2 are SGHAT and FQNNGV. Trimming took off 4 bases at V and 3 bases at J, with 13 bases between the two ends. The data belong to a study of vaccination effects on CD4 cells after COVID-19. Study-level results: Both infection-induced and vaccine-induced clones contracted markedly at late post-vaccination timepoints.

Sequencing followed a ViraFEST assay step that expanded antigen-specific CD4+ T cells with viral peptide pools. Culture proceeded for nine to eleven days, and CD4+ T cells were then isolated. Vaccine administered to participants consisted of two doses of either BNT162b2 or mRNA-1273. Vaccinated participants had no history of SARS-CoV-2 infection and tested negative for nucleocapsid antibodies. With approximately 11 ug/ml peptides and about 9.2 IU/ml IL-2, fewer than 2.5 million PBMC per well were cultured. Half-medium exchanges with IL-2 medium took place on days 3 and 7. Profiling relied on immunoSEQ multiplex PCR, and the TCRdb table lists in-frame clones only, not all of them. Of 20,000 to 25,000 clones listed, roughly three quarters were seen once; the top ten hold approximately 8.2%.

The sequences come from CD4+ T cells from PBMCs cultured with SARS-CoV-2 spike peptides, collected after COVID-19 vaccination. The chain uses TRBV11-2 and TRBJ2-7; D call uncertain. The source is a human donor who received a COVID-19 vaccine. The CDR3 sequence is CASSSLVQNYEQYF. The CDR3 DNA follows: TGTGCCAGCAGCTCATTAGTACAGAACTACGAGCAGTACTTC.